The 3 T cell receptor beta chains below were found in one sample sequenced in a study of OX40 agonist ivuxolimab in advanced cancers. The table came from immunoSEQ multiplex PCR; TCRdb's copy has only in-frame clones and leaves some out. The sample shows roughly 38,000 clones, 74% of them seen only once. Sequenced material: CD4+ or CD8+ T cells sorted from blood, taken in a trial of the OX40 agonist ivuxolimab. Every receptor here comes from an adult with an advanced solid tumor such as melanoma, head and neck, liver or kidney cancer.

The V call is TRBV10-3, the J call TRBJ2-1, with 10 bases matching TRBD2. V lost 11 bases to trimming and J lost 10 bases; unmatched junction nucleotides: 11. Per germline, CDR1 ENHRY and CDR2 SYGVKD. CDR3 length: 13 residues. The CDR3 reads CAAAGGKSLEQFF. Written as DNA, the CDR3 is TGTGCCGCAGCGGGGGGGAAATCCCTGGAGCAGTTCTTC.

This clone has only one observation. V gene TRBV18 combines with J gene TRBJ1-6; D gene ambiguous. The CDR3 has 13 residues. The V gene lost 1 base and the J gene lost 8 bases, with 6 bases spanning the gap. Germline CDR1 and CDR2: KGHSH and LQKENI. The CDR3 DNA is TGTGCCAGCTCACCACAAGTGGATTCACCCCTCCACTTT. It codes for CASSPQVDSPLHF.

The chain carries TRBV5-1 and TRBJ1-2; 9 nucleotides agree with TRBD1. J was trimmed by 4 bases and V by 5 bases; bases with no gene match: 6. The CDR3 spans 14 residues. The germline V gene has CDR1 SGHRS and CDR2 YFSETQ. The CDR3 nucleotides are TGCGCCAGCAGAACCGGGACAGGGATCTATGGCTACACCTTC. The encoded protein is CASRTGTGIYGYTF. The entire variable domain, with the rest obtained from reference TRBV5-1 and TRBJ1-2, is as follows: KAGVTQTPRYLIKTRGQQVTLSCSPISGHRSVSWYQQTPGQGLQFLFEYFSETQRNKGNFPGRFSGRQFSNSRSEMNVSTLELGDSALYLCASRTGTGIYGYTFGSGTRLTVV.